These 24 T cell receptor beta chains came from one sample sequenced in a study of T-cell reconstitution after alpha-beta-depleted transplantation in children. Unique molecular identifiers were incorporated when the TCRbeta library was constructed. TCRdb independently ran MiXCR on the PCR reads; one entry per CDR3 protein. The sample includes hundreds of thousands of distinct CDR3 sequences, roughly 24% of them seen just once. The sequencing here drew on PBMCs, mostly from graft donor cells, taken 360 days after TCRalphabeta/CD19-depleted stem cell transplant. Receptors were obtained from a boy under two years old who had a stem cell transplant for acute myeloid leukemia, so the T cells may come from the graft donor.

This sequence joins TRBV7-2 and TRBJ2-2; 9 bases align to TRBD2. Trimming took 0 bases from V and 3 from J; bases not matched to a gene: 5. CDR1 and CDR2 (germline): SGHTA, FQGNSA. This CDR3 has 17 residues. In DNA, the CDR3 is TGTGCCAGCAGCTTAGCGCTCCTAGCGGGGTACACCGGGGAGCTGTTTTTT. It codes for CASSLALLAGYTGELFF.

The chain is built from TRBV24-1 and TRBJ2-1; D ambiguous. Germline V gives CDR1 KGHDR, CDR2 SFDVKD. The CDR3 extends over 14 amino acids. Trimming removed 5 bases from V and 5 bases from J, with 12 bases in between. CDR3 DNA: TGTGCCACCAGTGGGCCATACGATAACAATGAGCAGTTCTTC. Amino acids: CATSGPYDNNEQFF.

This clonotype was counted at least ten times. This chain uses TRBV4-1 with TRBJ2-1, with TRBD1 identical over 8 bases. The V and J ends lost 4 bases and 12 bases, in that order; junction bases with no gene match: 5. The germline gives CDR1 MGHRA, CDR2 YSYEKL. The CDR3 has 12 amino acids. The CDR3 DNA reads as TGCGCCAGCAGCCCGGACAGGGAAGGGCAGTTCTTC. Translation: CASSPDREGQFF.

The chain is built from TRBV6-5 and TRBJ2-7, with D tentatively TRBD1 (5 bases). Germline V CDR1 and CDR2: MNHEY, SVGAGI. This CDR3 is built from 16 residues. Deletions cut 2 bases from V and 2 bases from J, with 16 bases between. As DNA, the CDR3 is TGTGCCAGCAGTTACGACAGCCGGTTCGCCGCCTACGAGCAGTACGTC. Its protein product is CASSYDSRFAAYEQYV.

This clonotype was picked up many times. The chain joins TRBV27 to TRBJ2-7; 10 nucleotides align to TRBD2. Germline CDR1 and CDR2: MNHEY and SMNVEV (reference sequence). Trimming removed 3 bases from V and 4 bases from J; junction bases left unmatched: 6. This CDR3 region has 15 residues. The CDR3 DNA follows: TGTGCCAGCAGTTTGTCTAGCGGGGGCCCTTACGAGCAGTACGTC. This gives the protein CASSLSSGGPYEQYV.

This clonotype appeared many times. CDR3 loop: CSARGGAGYQTQYF. DNA of the CDR3: TGCAGTGCTAGGGGAGGGGCAGGGTATCAGACCCAGTACTTC. This chain joins TRBV20-1 and TRBJ2-5, with TRBD2 identical over 7 bases. With 3 bases clipped from V and 6 bases from J, the junction kept 10 bases outside the gene matches. Germline V gene lookup returns CDR1 DFQATT and CDR2 SNEGSKA (reference sequence). This CDR3 has 14 residues.

This clonotype was seen a few times. The chain combines TRBV20-1 with TRBJ2-1, with 8 bases lining up with TRBD2. From germline, CDR1 is DFQATT and CDR2 SNEGSKA (reference sequence). This CDR3 has 14 residues. After removal of 5 bases from V and 3 bases from J, the junction contained 6 bases not matched to a gene. The chain's CDR3 is CSAEEREFYNEQFF. The CDR3 nucleotides are TGCAGTGCTGAGGAGCGGGAGTTCTACAATGAGCAGTTCTTC.

This clonotype was observed a few times. This chain uses TRBV6-2 or TRBV6-3 with TRBJ2-1; TRBD2 might be the D (6 bases). The CDR3 sequence is 13 residues long. Germline CDR1 is MNHEY and CDR2 is SVGEGT. V shed 5 bases and J shed 4 bases, with 9 bases lying between them. The CDR3 bases are TGTGCCAGCAGTCGACTAGTTTACAATGAGCAGTTCTTC. Translating gives CASSRLVYNEQFF.

The chain employs TRBV7-8 and TRBJ2-7; D possibly corresponds to TRBD1 (6 bases). The V gene lost 4 bases and the J gene lost 3 bases, with 13 bases spanning the gap. In germline, CDR1 is SGHVS, CDR2 FQNEAQ. The length of the CDR3 is 14 residues. The chain's CDR3 is CASSSSRGNYEQYV. As DNA, the CDR3 is TGTGCCAGCAGCTCCAGCAGGGGAAACTACGAGCAGTACGTC.

Regarding this clonotype: Germline and junction disagree at one end, which may indicate a read error. The chain carries TRBV20-1 and TRBJ2-1; 10 bases are a match to TRBD2. The CDR3 runs 15 residues. Germline V gene lookup returns CDR1 DFQATT and CDR2 SNEGSKA (reference sequence). The CDR3 is CCARDWTSGYNEQFF. The CDR3 nucleotides read TGCTGTGCTAGAGACTGGACTAGCGGCTACAATGAGCAGTTCTTC.

This clonotype was seen a handful of times. The chain employs TRBV11-2 and TRBJ2-2; D assignment may be TRBD1 or TRBD2 (5 bases each). From germline, CDR1 is SGHAT and CDR2 FQNNGV. The CDR3 extends over 18 amino acids. Trimming pared 7 bases from V and 3 bases from J, leaving 24 bases between. CDR3 coding DNA: TGTGCCAGCATCCTTAACTCGGGACCACCTTGGGACACCGGGGAGCTGTTTTTT. Translation gives CASILNSGPPWDTGELFF.

V is TRBV12-3 or TRBV12-4 and J is TRBJ2-2; perhaps TRBD1 as D (5 bases). V dropped 4 bases and J dropped 7 bases, with 16 bases sitting between them. The CDR3 sequence is 15 residues long. The CDR3 coding sequence is TGTGCCAGCAGTTCGCCGACAGCCATAGACGGGGAGCTGTTTTTT. Translating gives CASSSPTAIDGELFF.

The table lists this clonotype with many counts. The V call is TRBV11-2, the J call TRBJ1-2, with D uncertain. The CDR3 contains 14 residues. Per germline, CDR1 SGHAT and CDR2 FQNNGV. The V end lost 3 bases, the J end lost 0 bases, and 8 bases lay between the germline ends. The CDR3 bases are TGTGCCAGCAGCTTCGGCGGGGCTAACTATGGCTACACCTTC. Its protein product is CASSFGGANYGYTF. The entire variable domain, with the rest obtained from reference TRBV11-2 and TRBJ1-2, is as follows: EAGVAQSPRYKIIEKRQSVAFWCNPISGHATLYWYQQILGQGPKLLIQFQNNGVVDDSQLPKDRFSAERLKGVDSTLKIQPAKLEDSAVYLCASSFGGANYGYTFGSGTRLTVV.

This clonotype was counted ten times or more. The V and J genes are TRBV20-1 and TRBJ2-5, with D tentatively TRBD1 (6 bases). The CDR3 is 16 amino acids. The germline V and J ends were trimmed by 5 bases and 0 bases, with 19 bases remaining between them. Germline assignment: CDR1 DFQATT and CDR2 SNEGSKA (reference sequence). Written as DNA, the CDR3 is TGCAGTGCTTCCATCGGGACACCTAGGTACCAAGAGACCCAGTACTTC. It encodes CSASIGTPRYQETQYF.

The chain combines TRBV29-1 with TRBJ2-6; either TRBD1 or TRBD2 may supply D (6 bases each). Germline loops: CDR1 SQVTM, CDR2 ANQGSEA. V lost 4 bases, J lost 0 bases, and 16 bases lay in between. This CDR3 is 17 amino acids long. For the CDR3, the DNA is TGCAGCGTTGGGGGGGTGGGGGCTATCTCTGGGGCCAACGTCCTGACTTTC. It is translated as CSVGGVGAISGANVLTF.

This clonotype occurred many times. The V gene is TRBV7-9, the J gene TRBJ2-5, with D tentatively TRBD2 (5 bases). V was shortened by 5 bases and J by 2 bases, with 9 bases between the two germline ends. The germline gives CDR1 SEHNR, CDR2 FQNEAQ (reference sequence). This CDR3 has 13 amino acids. CDR3 sequence: CASSTSGQETQYF. The CDR3 region has the DNA TGTGCCAGCAGCACGAGCGGACAAGAGACCCAGTACTTC. Looking up the rest from reference TRBV7-9 and TRBJ2-5 gives the full variable domain: DTGVSQNPRHKITKRGQNVTFRCDPISEHNRLYWYRQTLGQGPEFLTYFQNEAQLEKSRLLSDRFSAERPKGSFSTLEIQRTEQGDSAMYLCASSTSGQETQYFGPGTRLLVL.

At least ten counts were recorded for this clonotype. The chain couples TRBV29-1 to TRBJ1-2; D is unresolved. Germline V gives CDR1 SQVTM, CDR2 ANQGSEA. V was cut by 3 bases and J by 0 bases, with 17 bases left in between. This CDR3 is 16 amino acids long. The CDR3 DNA reads as TGCAGCGTTGACCACAAGGCAAGGAGAGCTAACTATGGCTACACCTTC. Translating gives CSVDHKARRANYGYTF.

To note about this clonotype: A much bigger clone sits one base away, suggesting this may be a read error. This sequence joins TRBV3-1 and TRBJ2-1, with 7 bases that match TRBD1. The germline CDR1 and CDR2 sequences are LGHDT and YNNKEL (reference sequence). V dropped 8 bases and J dropped 5; count of bases not matched to a gene: 12. This CDR3 is built from 15 residues. CDR3 amino acids: CASCDGTDLNNEQFF. CDR3 DNA: TGTGCCAGCTGCGACGGGACAGACCTGAACAATGAGCAGTTCTTC.

The sample holds a few counts of this clonotype. The chain has TRBV10-3 and TRBJ2-3; D possibly matches TRBD1 or TRBD2 (5 bases each). Trimming left V 2 bases short and J 4 bases short, with 10 bases between. The CDR3 spans 14 residues. Germline lookup yields CDR1 ENHRY and CDR2 SYGVKD. The CDR3 sequence: CAISEPGTSDTQYF. The DNA for the CDR3 is TGTGCCATCAGTGAGCCGGGGACGTCAGATACGCAGTATTTT.

This clonotype was recorded many times. The chain recombines TRBV12-3 or TRBV12-4 with TRBJ1-5; D not resolved. Trimming took 6 bases from V and 0 from J, leaving 9 bases between them. This CDR3 comprises 14 residues. The CDR3 bases are TGTGCCAGCAGCTCCCTTAATAGCAATCAGCCCCAGCATTTT. It translates to CASSSLNSNQPQHF.

This sequence joins TRBV4-1 and TRBJ2-7; 8 bases agree with TRBD2. V lost 0 bases, J lost 3 bases, and 7 bases stayed unmatched. The CDR3 has 16 residues. Germline V gene lookup returns CDR1 MGHRA and CDR2 YSYEKL. The CDR3 loop reads CASSQDVYGGVYEQYV. The CDR3 DNA is TGCGCCAGCAGCCAAGACGTTTACGGGGGGGTCTACGAGCAGTACGTC.

J is TRBJ2-3 and V is TRBV20-1; the match to TRBD2 covers 10 bases. Germline V CDR1 and CDR2: DFQATT, SNEGSKA (reference sequence). Trimming removed 3 bases from V and 4 bases from J; junction bases left unmatched: 7. There are 15 residues in the CDR3. The CDR3 DNA is TGCAGTGCTAGGGGAACTAGCGGGGAACCAGATACGCAGTATTTT. Translated, it gives CSARGTSGEPDTQYF.

This sequence joins TRBV7-3 and TRBJ1-1; a possible D gene is TRBD1 (5 bases). The CDR3 sequence is 13 residues long. The germline gives CDR1 SGHTA, CDR2 FQGTGA. V lost 5 bases, J lost 5 bases, and 12 bases lay in between. CDR3 amino acids: CASSRGPETEAFF. CDR3 DNA: TGTGCCAGCAGCCGGGGCCCCGAAACTGAAGCTTTCTTT.

This clonotype was counted many times. The chain has TRBV20-1 and TRBJ2-1; 9 nucleotides align to TRBD2. From germline, CDR1 is DFQATT and CDR2 SNEGSKA (reference sequence). The length of the CDR3 is 17 residues. V shed 1 base, J shed 4 bases, and the junction held 11 bases outside the gene matches. The CDR3 DNA reads TGCAGTGCTAGAGTTCCTTGGCGGGGGGGCCTATACAATGAGCAGTTCTTC. It encodes CSARVPWRGGLYNEQFF.